This paragraph reports one T cell receptor beta chain. This entry comes from a study of cytomegalovirus exposure and HLA in healthy donors. On the study more broadly: Genetic ancestry analysis placed 75% to 85% of the 398 donors that were genotyped in the Caucasian-associated cluster.

Trimming stripped 2 bases from V and 9 bases from J, with 20 bases between. This CDR3 has 17 residues. Vbeta (60) and Jbeta (13) primers were used in the PCR. TCRdb keeps only in-frame clones here, not all; method: immunoSEQ multiplex PCR. Of some 150,000 clones in the sample, around two thirds were seen once. The chain employs TRBV23-1 and TRBJ1-6; D possibly corresponds to TRBD1 (6 bases). TRBV23-1 is annotated as an ORF whose role is uncertain. The sequenced sample consisted of PBMCs. The source is a man younger than 35 in good health and CMV-seropositive. CDR3 sequence (DNA): TGCGCCAGCAGTCAACGCCGGACAGAATTTAACGGTTCACCCCTCCACTTT. Translation: CASSQRRTEFNGSPLHF.